This T cell receptor beta chain stems from a study of blood T cell repertoires in COVID-19. The assay was immunoSEQ multiplex PCR, and TCRdb's table has in-frame clones only and misses some. This table holds 270,000 or so clones, about 89% found once. The V end lost 4 bases, the J end lost 0 bases, and 9 bases lay between the germline ends. The CDR3 consists of 15 residues. The V gene's germline CDR1 is KGHDR and CDR2 SFDVKD. The origin of this receptor is a woman aged 40 to 50 who had recovered from COVID-19. The specimen sequenced was peripheral blood. This chain joins TRBV24-1 and TRBJ2-1; the D gene is possibly TRBD1 (5 bases). This chain's CDR3 is CATSEPGRSYNEQFF. The CDR3 nucleotides are TGTGCCACCAGTGAGCCAGGGCGCTCCTACAATGAGCAGTTCTTC.